These 27 T cell receptor beta chains share one sample of origin, sequenced in a study of cytomegalovirus exposure and HLA in healthy donors. Repertoires were generated with immunoSEQ multiplex PCR, while TCRdb's copy carries only in-frame clones and drops some. The table shows about 220,000 clones, with 80% to 90% occurring only once. The material sequenced was PBMCs. The receptors derive from a woman between 18 and 29 years old in good health and CMV-seronegative.

The chain combines TRBV5-1 with TRBJ1-4, with 10 bases that match TRBD1. The length of the CDR3 is 16 residues. Germline trimming cut 3 bases from V and 0 bases from J; bases unmatched to any gene: 2. In germline, CDR1 is SGHRS, CDR2 YFSETQ. The chain's CDR3 is CASSSGTGATNEKLFF. The CDR3 DNA reads TGCGCCAGCAGCTCGGGGACAGGGGCAACTAATGAAAAACTGTTTTTT.

The DNA of the CDR3 is TGCAGCGTTGAAGCCCTGGCAGGGAACACTGAAGCTTTCTTT. Translated, it gives CSVEALAGNTEAFF. The V and J genes are TRBV29-1 and TRBJ1-1; D call uncertain. Germline lookup yields CDR1 SQVTM and CDR2 ANQGSEA. V gave up 1 base and J gave up 1 base, with 10 bases separating them. The CDR3 runs to 14 residues. Together with reference TRBV29-1 and TRBJ1-1, the CDR3 gives the full variable domain: SAVISQKPSRDICQRGTSLTIQCQVDSQVTMMFWYRQQPGQSLTLIATANQGSEATYESGFVIDKFPISRPNLTFSTLTVSNMSPEDSSIYLCSVEALAGNTEAFFGQGTRLTVV.

The chain couples TRBV11-2 to TRBJ1-2, with 10 bases lining up with TRBD1. V lost 8 bases to trimming and J lost 1 base; unmatched junction nucleotides: 7. The CDR3 totals 15 residues. Per the germline V gene, CDR1 is SGHAT and CDR2 is FQNNGV. The CDR3 bases are TGTGCCAGCCGATCCGGGACAGGGGTTAACTATGGCTACACCTTC. Its translation: CASRSGTGVNYGYTF.

The DNA of the CDR3 is TGCGCCAGCAGCCCGACAGGGGGCAAGAATGAGCAGTTCTTC. Protein product: CASSPTGGKNEQFF. The rearrangement joins TRBV4-3 to TRBJ2-1; TRBD1 matches at 10 bases. The CDR3 consists of 14 residues. The J segment lost 7 bases and the V segment lost 4 bases, leaving 4 bases of the junction unmatched. CDR1 and CDR2 from the germline V gene are LGHNA and YSLEER.

The chain uses TRBV2 and TRBJ2-4, with 10 positions matching TRBD2. The CDR3 is 18 residues long. Germline CDR1 and CDR2: SNHLY and FYNNEI. V shed 6 bases and J 5 bases; nucleotides not matched to a gene: 16. Here the CDR3 reads CASRRLAGIPVLENIQYF. The CDR3 DNA sequence: TGTGCCAGCAGGCGACTAGCGGGCATACCCGTATTAGAAAACATTCAGTACTTC. The full variable domain, in which reference TRBV2 and TRBJ2-4 provide the parts outside the CDR3, is EPEVTQTPSHQVTQMGQEVILRCVPISNHLYFYWYRQILGQKVEFLVSFYNNEISEKSEIFDDQFSVERPDGSNFTLKIRSTKLEDSAMYFCASRRLAGIPVLENIQYFGAGTRLSVL.

The J gene is TRBJ1-3, the V gene TRBV30; D call uncertain. The germline CDR1 and CDR2 sequences are GTSNPN and SVGIG (reference sequence). V dropped 1 base and J dropped 8 bases, with 6 bases sitting between them. The CDR3 totals 11 residues. CDR3 bases: TGTGCCTGGAGTGCTCGGGACACCATATATTTT. This codes for CAWSARDTIYF.

The V gene is TRBV2, the J gene TRBJ2-1, with 9 bases that match TRBD2. Germline CDR1 and CDR2: SNHLY and FYNNEI. J gave up 6 bases and V 6 bases, and 6 bases lay outside the gene matches. The length of the CDR3 is 14 residues. Written as DNA, the CDR3 is TGTGCCAGCAGGCGGGAGGGAGGTGGCAATGAGCAGTTCTTC. Its translation is CASRREGGGNEQFF.

V is TRBV7-8 and J is TRBJ2-3; TRBD2 agrees at 7 bases. Germline CDR1 reads SGHVS; CDR2 reads FQNEAQ. This CDR3 is built from 16 residues. The V and J ends lost 2 bases and 0 bases, in that order; junction bases with no gene match: 5. The CDR3: CASSLTGGPSTDTQYF. In nucleotides, the CDR3 is TGTGCCAGCAGCTTAACGGGAGGCCCTAGCACAGATACGCAGTATTTT.

In its sample, this clone was seen a few times. This chain connects TRBV6-5 to TRBJ1-1; D gene uncertain. Germline CDR1 reads MNHEY; CDR2 reads SVGAGI. The CDR3 has 12 residues. V was pared by 6 bases and J by 4 bases, with 9 bases between. The CDR3 reads CASSLPGTEAFF. Written as DNA, the CDR3 is TGTGCCAGCAGCCTTCCGGGCACTGAAGCTTTCTTT.

The chain carries TRBV27 and TRBJ1-1; tentatively, D is TRBD1 (5 bases). The CDR3 has 16 residues. V dropped 5 bases and J dropped 1 base, with 17 bases sitting between them. Germline V gene data show CDR1 as MNHEY and CDR2 as SMNVEV (reference sequence). The CDR3 here is CASSPSGQGTNTEAFF. In nucleotides, the CDR3 is TGTGCCAGCAGTCCCTCCGGCCAGGGTACGAACACTGAAGCTTTCTTT.

V is TRBV30 and J is TRBJ2-1; TRBD1 aligns across 7 bases. The CDR3 has 13 amino acids. V was pared by 4 bases and J by 8 bases, with 8 bases of the junction left unmatched. The V gene's germline CDR1 is GTSNPN and CDR2 SVGIG (reference sequence). This chain's CDR3 is CAWTRDSSYEQFF. The CDR3 region has the DNA TGTGCCTGGACTAGGGACAGTTCGTATGAGCAGTTCTTC.

The rearrangement uses TRBV7-9 and TRBJ1-2, with D possibly matching TRBD1 (6 bases). The CDR3 covers 13 residues. Per germline, CDR1 SEHNR and CDR2 FQNEAQ (reference sequence). V was trimmed by 5 bases and J by 8 bases, leaving 15 bases between them. The CDR3 loop reads CASSVAGVRGYTF. The CDR3, as DNA: TGTGCCAGCAGCGTGGCAGGGGTTAGAGGCTACACCTTC.

This rearrangement joins TRBV4-2 to TRBJ2-7; 11 bases line up with TRBD2. Germline-derived CDR1 and CDR2 are LGHNA and YNFKEQ. The CDR3 loop spans 16 amino acids. With 1 base clipped from V and 3 bases from J, the junction kept 5 bases outside the gene matches. The CDR3 nucleotides are TGTGCCAGCAGCCAAGGTCCCGGGACTAGCGGCTACGAGCAGTACTTC. Its protein product is CASSQGPGTSGYEQYF.

The chain links TRBV2 to TRBJ1-1; D remains unclear. The V end was cut by 0 bases, the J end by 4 bases, with 9 bases between. Germline-derived CDR1 and CDR2 are SNHLY and FYNNEI. This CDR3 contains 14 residues. The CDR3, as DNA: TGTGCCAGCAGTGAAGCCCTGTCCGGCACTGAAGCTTTCTTT. Amino acids: CASSEALSGTEAFF.

This sequence joins TRBV28 and TRBJ2-7; perhaps TRBD1 as D (6 bases). This CDR3 comprises 16 residues. Germline V CDR1 and CDR2: MDHEN, SYDVKM. V lost 3 bases and J 3 bases, leaving 18 bases between the germline ends. The DNA for the CDR3 is TGTGCCAGCAGTTTGAGGACAGATCTGTTTCGCTACGAGCAGTACTTC. Protein product: CASSLRTDLFRYEQYF.

The rearrangement joins TRBV4-2 to TRBJ1-2; 7 bases fit TRBD1. The V segment lost 1 base and the J segment 4 bases; nucleotides outside the gene matches: 12. CDR1 and CDR2 (germline): LGHNA, YNFKEQ. The CDR3 runs 17 residues. CDR3 amino acids: CASSQVGAGDSPYGYTF. The CDR3 DNA reads TGTGCCAGCAGCCAAGTGGGGGCCGGGGACAGCCCCTATGGCTACACCTTC.

The chain carries TRBV5-4 and TRBJ2-1, with 8 nucleotides matching TRBD2. The trim removed 3 bases at V and 9 bases at J, leaving 17 bases unmatched. Germline CDR1 SGHNT, CDR2 YYREEE (reference sequence). This CDR3 spans 17 amino acids. The CDR3 is CASSYRASGRPGSEQFF. In DNA, the CDR3 is TGTGCCAGCAGCTACCGGGCTAGCGGGCGCCCCGGGAGTGAGCAGTTCTTC.

The chain carries TRBV30 and TRBJ2-2, with D unclear. The germline gives CDR1 GTSNPN, CDR2 SVGIG (reference sequence). There are 14 residues in the CDR3. The V end lost 4 bases, the J end lost 0 bases, and 9 bases lay between the germline ends. The CDR3 spells CAWKRLANTGELFF. The CDR3 DNA is TGTGCCTGGAAGAGGCTAGCGAACACCGGGGAGCTGTTTTTT.

The CDR3 nucleotides read TGTGCCAGCAGCCAAGATGCTAGCGGAGATTCCTACAATGAGCAGTTCTTC. Protein product: CASSQDASGDSYNEQFF. The chain is built from TRBV4-2 and TRBJ2-1; TRBD2 aligns across 7 bases. The CDR3 sequence is 17 residues long. Germline CDR1 LGHNA, CDR2 YNFKEQ. V lost 0 bases, J lost 1 base, and 6 bases stayed unmatched.

The chain uses TRBV28 and TRBJ2-7; 7 bases map to TRBD2. CDR3 size: 15 residues. Germline V gives CDR1 MDHEN, CDR2 SYDVKM. Trimming at V came to 5 bases and at J to 1 base, leaving 8 bases not matched to a gene. CDR3 nucleotide sequence: TGTGCCAGCAGTCCAAACCGGGAGGTTTCCTACGAGCAGTACTTC. As protein: CASSPNREVSYEQYF.

This chain joins TRBV28 and TRBJ2-3; possible D gene TRBD2, 5 bases. The germline V gene has CDR1 MDHEN and CDR2 SYDVKM. V lost 4 bases and J lost 12, with 11 bases in between. The length of the CDR3 is 11 residues. CDR3 amino acids: CASSSGLLQYF. The CDR3 DNA reads as TGTGCCAGCAGTTCCGGACTGTTACAGTATTTT. The full variable domain, completed using reference TRBV28 and TRBJ2-3, is DVKVTQSSRYLVKRTGEKVFLECVQDMDHENMFWYRQDPGLGLRLIYFSYDVKMKEKGDIPEGYSVSREKKERFSLILESASTNQTSMYLCASSSGLLQYFGPGTRLTVL.

V usage is TRBV7-9 and J usage is TRBJ2-1, with TRBD2 matching over 11 bases. In germline, CDR1 is SEHNR, CDR2 FQNEAQ (reference sequence). This CDR3 is built from 17 residues. The V and J ends lost 4 bases and 6 bases, in that order; junction bases with no gene match: 11. CDR3 protein: CASSSVLAGEAFNEQFF. The DNA of the CDR3 is TGTGCCAGCAGCTCGGTACTAGCGGGAGAGGCTTTCAATGAGCAGTTCTTC.

DNA for the CDR3: TGTGCCAGCAGTGATGGGACAGGGGGCAATGGCTACACCTTC. It translates to CASSDGTGGNGYTF. The chain links TRBV6-4 to TRBJ1-2; 12 bases are shared with TRBD1. The CDR3 has 14 residues. The V and J ends lost 3 bases and 6 bases, in that order; junction bases with no gene match: 2. Germline V gene data show CDR1 as MRHNA and CDR2 as SNTAGT.

In nucleotides, the CDR3 is TGTGCCAGCAGCCGAACCTTAGGACAGGGGGTATACGAGCAGTACTTC. It translates to CASSRTLGQGVYEQYF. The chain recombines TRBV7-8 with TRBJ2-7, with 10 nucleotides matching TRBD1. CDR3 length: 16 amino acids. Trimming at V came to 5 bases and at J to 4 bases, leaving 11 bases not matched to a gene. Germline CDR1 is SGHVS and CDR2 is FQNEAQ.

V is TRBV21-1 and J is TRBJ1-1. TRBV21-1 is assigned pseudogene status. The length of the CDR3 is 16 residues. CDR3 sequence (DNA): TGTGCCAGCAGCAAAAAGGGGGAGGGGGACTACACTGAAGCTTTCTTT. It translates to CASSKKGEGDYTEAFF.

This chain uses TRBV5-6 with TRBJ2-7, with D perhaps TRBD2 (6 bases). This CDR3 comprises 15 residues. Trimming took off 0 bases at V and 1 base at J, with 11 bases between the two ends. CDR1 is SGHDT, CDR2 YYEEEE, per germline. The CDR3 sequence: CASSLGDWQSYEQYF. The CDR3 bases are TGTGCCAGCAGCTTGGGGGACTGGCAATCCTACGAGCAGTACTTC.

V is TRBV2 and J is TRBJ2-7; tentatively, D is TRBD1 (5 bases). V was pared by 6 bases and J by 6 bases, with 12 bases between. Germline lookup yields CDR1 SNHLY and CDR2 FYNNEI. The CDR3 length is 12 residues. CDR3: CASSFLTAEQYF. As DNA, the CDR3 is TGTGCCAGCAGCTTTCTGACAGCCGAGCAGTACTTC.